This TCR beta chain is from a study of STAT5B mutations in CD4+ large granular lymphocyte leukemia. V was clipped by 2 bases and J by 4 bases, with 15 bases between them. Per the germline V gene, CDR1 is MGHRA and CDR2 is YSYEKL. The CDR3 covers 16 residues. As regards this clone: Its target is not known.

Original handling: Productive clonotypes were detectable down to 2.59 x 10-5 frequency. Clones were read by immunoSEQ multiplex PCR, and TCRdb kept only the in-frame ones, dropping some. For V, J and clone size, that table is used; D and trimming come from the DNA. The repertoire holds roughly 19,000 clones, with about 75% as singletons. Points from the study as a whole: Without HLA matching, higher CD4+ than CD8+ T-LGLL clonality could reflect small sample size. CD4-sorted patient repertoires seemed more clonal than healthy CD4+ repertoires.

The TCR originated in a human donor in good health. The material sequenced was CD4+ T cells from blood buffy coats. J is TRBJ1-3 and V is TRBV4-1; D call uncertain. The DNA for the CDR3 is TGCGCCAGCAGCCAACGCTCAGTCGACGTCGGAAACACCATATATTTT. Protein: CASSQRSVDVGNTIYF.